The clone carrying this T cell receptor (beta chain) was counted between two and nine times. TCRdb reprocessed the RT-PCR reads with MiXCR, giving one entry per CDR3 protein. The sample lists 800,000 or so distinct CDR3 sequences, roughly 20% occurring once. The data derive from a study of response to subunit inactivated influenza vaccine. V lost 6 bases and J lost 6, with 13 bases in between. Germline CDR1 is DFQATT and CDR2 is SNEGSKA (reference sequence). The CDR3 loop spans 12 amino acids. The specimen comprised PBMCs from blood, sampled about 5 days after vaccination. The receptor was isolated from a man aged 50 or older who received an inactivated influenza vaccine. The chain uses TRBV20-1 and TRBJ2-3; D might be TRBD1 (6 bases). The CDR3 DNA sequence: TGCAGTGCAATAAACAGGGAGGATACGCAGTATTTT. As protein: CSAINREDTQYF.